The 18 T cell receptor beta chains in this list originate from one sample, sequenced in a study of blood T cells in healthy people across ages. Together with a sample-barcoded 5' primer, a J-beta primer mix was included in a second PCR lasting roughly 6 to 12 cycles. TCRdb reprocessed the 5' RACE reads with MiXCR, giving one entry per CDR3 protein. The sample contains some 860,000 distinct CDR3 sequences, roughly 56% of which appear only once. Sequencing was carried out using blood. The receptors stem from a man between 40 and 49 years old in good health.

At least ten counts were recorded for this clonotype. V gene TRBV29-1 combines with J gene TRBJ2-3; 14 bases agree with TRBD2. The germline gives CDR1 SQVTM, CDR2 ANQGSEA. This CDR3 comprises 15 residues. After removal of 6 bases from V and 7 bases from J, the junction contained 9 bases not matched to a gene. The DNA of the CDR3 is TGCAGCGTGCAGACTAGCGGGGGGGCCGGGAATACGCAGTATTTT. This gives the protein CSVQTSGGAGNTQYF.

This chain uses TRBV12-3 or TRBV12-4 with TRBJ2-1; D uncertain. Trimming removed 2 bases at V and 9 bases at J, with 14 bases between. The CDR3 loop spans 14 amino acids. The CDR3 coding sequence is TGTGCCAGCAGTTTATCTGGGTCGCGGAGTGAGCAGTTCTTC. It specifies CASSLSGSRSEQFF.

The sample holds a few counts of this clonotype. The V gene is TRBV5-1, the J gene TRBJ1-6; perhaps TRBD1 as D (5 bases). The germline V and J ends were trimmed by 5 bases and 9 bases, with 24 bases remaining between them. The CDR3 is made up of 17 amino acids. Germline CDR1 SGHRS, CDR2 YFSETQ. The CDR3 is CASSRGGGEMLSSPLHF. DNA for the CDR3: TGCGCCAGCAGTCGGGGTGGGGGTGAGATGTTATCTTCACCCCTCCACTTT.

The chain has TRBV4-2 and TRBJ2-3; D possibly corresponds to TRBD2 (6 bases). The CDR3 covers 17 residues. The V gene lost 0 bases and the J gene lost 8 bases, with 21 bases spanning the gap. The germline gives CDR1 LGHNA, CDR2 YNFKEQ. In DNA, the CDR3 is TGTGCCAGCAGCCAAGAAGGAGTCTGGCTCAAGGGAGGTACGCAGTATTTT. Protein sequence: CASSQEGVWLKGGTQYF.

The CDR3 region is CASSFAQGTYEQYF. DNA of the CDR3: TGTGCCAGCAGCTTCGCACAGGGAACCTACGAGCAGTACTTC. The chain recombines TRBV28 with TRBJ2-5, with D perhaps TRBD1 (6 bases). Near its end, the DNA agrees better with TRBJ2-7, so the J call may be wrong. The CDR3 length is 14 residues. Per germline, CDR1 MDHEN and CDR2 SYDVKM.

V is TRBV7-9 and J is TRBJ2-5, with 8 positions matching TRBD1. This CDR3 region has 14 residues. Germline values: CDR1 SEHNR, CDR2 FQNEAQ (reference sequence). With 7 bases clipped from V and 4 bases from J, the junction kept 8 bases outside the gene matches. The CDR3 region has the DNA TGTGCCAGCAACGACAGGGGAGGTGGAGAGACCCAGTACTTC. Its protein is CASNDRGGGETQYF.

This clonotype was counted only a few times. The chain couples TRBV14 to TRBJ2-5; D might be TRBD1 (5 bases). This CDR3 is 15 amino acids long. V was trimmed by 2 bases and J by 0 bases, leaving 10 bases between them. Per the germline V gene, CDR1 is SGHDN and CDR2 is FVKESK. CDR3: CASSQPRANQETQYF. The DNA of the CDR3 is TGTGCCAGCAGCCAACCCAGGGCAAACCAAGAGACCCAGTACTTC.

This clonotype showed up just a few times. The CDR3 DNA reads as TGCGCCAGCAGCTTGGTCCCACTCTCCAGGTCCCCCACAGACTACGAGCAGTACTTC. Its protein product is CASSLVPLSRSPTDYEQYF. The rearrangement uses TRBV5-1 and TRBJ2-7, with D hard to call. CDR1 is SGHRS and CDR2 is YFSETQ in the germline V gene. The CDR3 runs 19 residues. Trimming shortened V by 0 bases and J by 3 bases, and 25 bases separated the two germline ends.

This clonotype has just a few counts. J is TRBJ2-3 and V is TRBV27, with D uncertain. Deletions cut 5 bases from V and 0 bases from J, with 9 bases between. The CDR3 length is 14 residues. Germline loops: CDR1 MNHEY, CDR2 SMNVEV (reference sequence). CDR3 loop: CASSLPSSTDTQYF. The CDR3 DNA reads TGTGCCAGCAGTCTACCGAGTAGCACAGATACGCAGTATTTT.

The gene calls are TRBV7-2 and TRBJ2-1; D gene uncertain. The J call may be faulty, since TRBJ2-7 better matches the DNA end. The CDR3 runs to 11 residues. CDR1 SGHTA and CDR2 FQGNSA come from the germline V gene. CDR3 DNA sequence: TGTGCCAGCAGCTTATACAATCAGCAGTACTTC. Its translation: CASSLYNQQYF.

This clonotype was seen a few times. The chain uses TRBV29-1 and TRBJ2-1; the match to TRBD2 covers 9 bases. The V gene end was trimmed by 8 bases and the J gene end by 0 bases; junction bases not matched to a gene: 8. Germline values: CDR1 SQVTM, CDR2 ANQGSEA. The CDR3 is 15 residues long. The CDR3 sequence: CSTRTSASSYNEQFF. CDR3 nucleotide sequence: TGCAGCACCAGGACTAGCGCAAGCTCCTACAATGAGCAGTTCTTC.

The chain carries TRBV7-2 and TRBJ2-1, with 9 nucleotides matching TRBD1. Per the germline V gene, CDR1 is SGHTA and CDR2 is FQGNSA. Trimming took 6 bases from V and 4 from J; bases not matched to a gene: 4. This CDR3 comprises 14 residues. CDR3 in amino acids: CASSRQGEYNEQFF. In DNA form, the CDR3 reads TGTGCCAGCAGTCGACAGGGGGAATACAATGAGCAGTTCTTC. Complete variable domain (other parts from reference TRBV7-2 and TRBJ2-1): GAGVSQSPSNKVTEKGKDVELRCDPISGHTALYWYRQSLGQGLEFLIYFQGNSAPDKSGLPSDRFSAERTGGSVSTLTIQRTQQEDSAVYLCASSRQGEYNEQFFGPGTRLTVL.

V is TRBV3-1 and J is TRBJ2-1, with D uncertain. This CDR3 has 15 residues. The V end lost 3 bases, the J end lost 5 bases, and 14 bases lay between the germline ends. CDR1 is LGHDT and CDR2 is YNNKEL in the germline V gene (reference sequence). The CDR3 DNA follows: TGTGCCAGCAGCCAGGGGTGGGGTCAGAACAATGAGCAGTTCTTC. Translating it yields CASSQGWGQNNEQFF.

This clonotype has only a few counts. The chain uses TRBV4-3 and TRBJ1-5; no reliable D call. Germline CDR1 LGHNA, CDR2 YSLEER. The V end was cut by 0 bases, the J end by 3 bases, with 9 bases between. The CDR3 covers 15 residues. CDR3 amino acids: CASSQDHSLNQPQHF. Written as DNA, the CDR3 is TGCGCCAGCAGCCAAGACCACAGCCTCAATCAGCCCCAGCATTTT.

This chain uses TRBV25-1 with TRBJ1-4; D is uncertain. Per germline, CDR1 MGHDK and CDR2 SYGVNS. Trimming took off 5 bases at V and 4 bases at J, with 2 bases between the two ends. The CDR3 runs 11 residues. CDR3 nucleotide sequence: TGTGCCAGCAGTTTTAATGAAAAACTGTTTTTT. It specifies CASSFNEKLFF.

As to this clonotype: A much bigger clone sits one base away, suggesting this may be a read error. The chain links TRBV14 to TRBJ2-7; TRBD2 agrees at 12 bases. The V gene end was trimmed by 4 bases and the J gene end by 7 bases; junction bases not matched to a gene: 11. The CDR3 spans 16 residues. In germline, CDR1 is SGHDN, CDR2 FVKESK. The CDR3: CASSPLAGGSYNEQYF. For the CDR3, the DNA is TGTGCCAGCAGCCCGCTAGCGGGAGGGTCCTACAATGAGCAGTACTTC.

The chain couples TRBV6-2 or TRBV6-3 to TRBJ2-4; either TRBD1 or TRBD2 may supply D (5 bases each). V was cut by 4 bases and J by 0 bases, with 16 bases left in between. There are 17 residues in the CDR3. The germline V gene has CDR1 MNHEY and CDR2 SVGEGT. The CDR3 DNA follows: TGTGCCAGCAGTTCACTTAGGGACGCTGTAGCCAAAAACATTCAGTACTTC. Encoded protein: CASSSLRDAVAKNIQYF.

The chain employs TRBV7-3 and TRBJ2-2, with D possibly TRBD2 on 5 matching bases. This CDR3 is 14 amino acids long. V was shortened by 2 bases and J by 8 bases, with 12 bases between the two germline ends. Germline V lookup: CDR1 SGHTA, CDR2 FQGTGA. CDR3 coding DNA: TGTGCCAGCAGCTTAGCGGGCCACCGAGGGGAGCTGTTTTTT. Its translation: CASSLAGHRGELFF.